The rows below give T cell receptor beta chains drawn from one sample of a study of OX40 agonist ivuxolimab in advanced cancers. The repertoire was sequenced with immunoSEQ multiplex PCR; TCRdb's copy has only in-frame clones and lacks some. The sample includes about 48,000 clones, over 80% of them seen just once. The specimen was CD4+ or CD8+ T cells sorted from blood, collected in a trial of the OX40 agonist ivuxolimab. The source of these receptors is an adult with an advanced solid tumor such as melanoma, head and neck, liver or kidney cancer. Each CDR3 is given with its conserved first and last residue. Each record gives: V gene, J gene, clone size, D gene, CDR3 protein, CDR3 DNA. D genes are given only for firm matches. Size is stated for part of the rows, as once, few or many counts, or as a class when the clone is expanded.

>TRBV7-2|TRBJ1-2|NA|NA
CASSWRQANYGYTF
TGTGCCAGCAGCTGGCGACAGGCCAACTATGGCTACACCTTC
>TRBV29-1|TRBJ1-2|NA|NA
CSVSTRVNYGYTF
TGCAGCGTGTCGACCAGGGTTAACTATGGCTACACCTTC
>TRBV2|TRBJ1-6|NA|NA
CASLRQANSPLHF
TGTGCCAGCTTAAGGCAGGCTAATTCACCCCTCCACTTT
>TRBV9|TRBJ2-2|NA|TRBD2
CASSGTPGRGVTTGELFF
TGTGCCAGCAGCGGAACCCCCGGGCGGGGGGTAACGACCGGGGAGCTGTTTTTT
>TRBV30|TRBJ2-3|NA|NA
CAWEGGNTDTQYF
TGTGCCTGGGAGGGGGGGAACACAGATACGCAGTATTTT
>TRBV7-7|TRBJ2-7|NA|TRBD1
CASSLQQGSSYEQYF
TGTGCTAGCAGCTTACAACAGGGGAGCTCCTACGAGCAGTACTTC
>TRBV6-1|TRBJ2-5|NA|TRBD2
CASSELRGLQETQYF
TGTGCCAGCAGTGAGTTGCGGGGGTTACAAGAGACCCAGTACTTC
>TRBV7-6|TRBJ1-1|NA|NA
CASSLDSRTYIAFF
TGTGCCAGCAGCTTAGACTCAAGGACCTACATCGCTTTCTTT
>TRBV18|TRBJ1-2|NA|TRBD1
CASSQTGTNYGYTF
TGTGCCAGCTCGCAGACAGGGACTAACTATGGCTACACCTTC
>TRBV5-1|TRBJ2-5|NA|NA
CASSLSGALETQYF
TGCGCCAGCAGCTTGTCGGGGGCTCTGGAGACCCAGTACTTC
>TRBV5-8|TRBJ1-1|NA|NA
CASSLGVNTEAFF
TGTGCCAGCAGCTTGGGAGTTAACACTGAAGCTTTCTTT
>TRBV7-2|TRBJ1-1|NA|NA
CASSFLPAGRRDTEAFF
TGTGCCAGCAGCTTTTTGCCGGCTGGCCGGAGGGACACTGAAGCTTTCTTT
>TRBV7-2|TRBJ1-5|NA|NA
CASSLRGGNEQPQHF
TGTGCCAGCAGCTTAAGGGGGGGCAATGAGCAGCCCCAGCATTTT
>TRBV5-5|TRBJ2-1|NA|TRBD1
CASSSITGQGNNEQFF
TGTGCCAGCAGCTCAATTACGGGACAGGGTAATAATGAGCAGTTCTTC
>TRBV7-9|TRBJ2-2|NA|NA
CASSFLPPDTGELFF
TGTGCCAGCAGCTTCCTCCCTCCGGACACCGGGGAGCTGTTTTTT
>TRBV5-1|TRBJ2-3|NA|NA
CASSLAGFDTDTQYF
TGCGCCAGCAGCTTGGCGGGGTTTGACACAGATACGCAGTATTTT
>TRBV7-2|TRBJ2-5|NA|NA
CASSLETYEETQYF
TGTGCCAGCAGCCTAGAGACATACGAAGAGACCCAGTACTTC
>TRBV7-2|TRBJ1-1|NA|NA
CASSSVLGTEAFF
TGTGCCAGCAGCTCCGTATTGGGCACTGAAGCTTTCTTT
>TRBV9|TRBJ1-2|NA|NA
CASSVVTIANYGYTF
TGTGCCAGCAGCGTAGTAACCATAGCTAACTATGGCTACACCTTC
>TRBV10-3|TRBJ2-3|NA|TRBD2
CAIRSGGGTDTQYF
TGTGCCATCAGGAGCGGGGGGGGGACAGATACGCAGTATTTT
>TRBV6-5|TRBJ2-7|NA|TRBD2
CASSPRAGGSYEQYF
TGTGCCAGCAGTCCTCGGGCGGGGGGCTCCTACGAGCAGTACTTC
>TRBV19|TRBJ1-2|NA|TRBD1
CASSPRQGSYYGYTF
TGTGCCAGTAGTCCAAGACAGGGAAGTTACTATGGCTACACCTTC
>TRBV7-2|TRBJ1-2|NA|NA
CASSLAPANGYTF
TGTGCCAGCAGCCTGGCGCCAGCCAATGGCTACACCTTC
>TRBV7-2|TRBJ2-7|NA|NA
CASSLEASSYEQYF
TGTGCCAGCAGCTTGGAGGCTAGCTCCTACGAGCAGTACTTC
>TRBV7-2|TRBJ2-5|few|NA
CASSLSFRERETQYF
TGTGCCAGCAGCTTATCGTTCAGGGAAAGAGAGACCCAGTACTTC
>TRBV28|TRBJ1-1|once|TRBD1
CASSPGGPMNTEAFF
TGTGCCAGCAGCCCAGGGGGGCCTATGAACACTGAAGCTTTCTTT
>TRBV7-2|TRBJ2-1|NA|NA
CASSLRNFNEQFF
TGTGCCAGCAGCTTACGCAATTTCAATGAGCAGTTCTTC
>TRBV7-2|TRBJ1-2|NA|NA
CASTVDSLNYGYTF
TGTGCCAGCACCGTAGACAGCCTTAACTATGGCTACACCTTC
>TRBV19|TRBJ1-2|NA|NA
CASSTGIDGYTF
TGTGCCAGTAGTACAGGGATAGATGGCTACACCTTC
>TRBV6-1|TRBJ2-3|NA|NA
CASSEAFRERGTDTQYF
TGTGCCAGCAGTGAAGCGTTCCGGGAGAGGGGCACAGATACGCAGTATTTT
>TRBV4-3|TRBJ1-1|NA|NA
CASSHLGQNTEAFF
TGCGCCAGCAGCCATCTGGGACAGAACACTGAAGCTTTCTTT
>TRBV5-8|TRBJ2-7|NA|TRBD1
CASSHRQGLSYEQYF
TGTGCCAGCAGTCATCGACAGGGGTTAAGCTACGAGCAGTACTTC
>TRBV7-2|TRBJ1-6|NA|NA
CASSSDSPLHF
TGTGCCAGCAGCTCGGATTCACCCCTCCACTTT
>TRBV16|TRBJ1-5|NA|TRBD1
CASSQTATGTGQPQHF
TGTGCCAGCAGCCAAACAGCTACCGGGACAGGGCAGCCCCAGCATTTT
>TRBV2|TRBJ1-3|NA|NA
CASSLGGNTIYF
TGTGCCAGCTCCCTGGGCGGAAACACCATATATTTT
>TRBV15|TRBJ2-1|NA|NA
CAAAKRGAGEQFF
TGTGCCGCCGCGAAACGGGGTGCCGGGGAGCAGTTCTTC
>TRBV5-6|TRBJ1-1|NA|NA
CASSLGVEAFF
TGTGCCAGCAGCTTGGGGGTCGAGGCTTTCTTT
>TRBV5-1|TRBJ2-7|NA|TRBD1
CASSRRDRGNEQYF
TGCGCCAGCAGCCGCCGGGACAGGGGCAACGAGCAGTACTTC
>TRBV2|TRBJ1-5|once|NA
CASGLGQSQHF
TGTGCCAGCGGCCTGGGTCAATCCCAGCATTTT
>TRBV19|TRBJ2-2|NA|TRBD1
CASRPPLGQGANTGELFF
TGTGCCAGTAGGCCCCCCTTAGGACAGGGGGCAAACACCGGGGAGCTGTTTTTT
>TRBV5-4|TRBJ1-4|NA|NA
CASSLGATEIF
TGTGCCAGCAGCCTGGGGGCTACGGAGATTTTT
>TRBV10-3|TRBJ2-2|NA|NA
CAISRRPDTGELFF
TGTGCCATCAGTAGGAGGCCTGACACCGGGGAGCTGTTTTTT
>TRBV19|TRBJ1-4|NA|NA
CASSFFGPSPEKLFF
TGTGCCAGTAGTTTCTTTGGGCCGTCTCCTGAAAAACTGTTTTTT
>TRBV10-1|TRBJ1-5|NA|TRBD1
CASSESLTGWSNQPQHF
TGCGCCAGCAGTGAGTCTCTGACAGGGTGGAGCAATCAGCCCCAGCATTTT
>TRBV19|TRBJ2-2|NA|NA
CASLNSGAFANTGELFF
TGTGCCAGCTTGAATTCCGGGGCTTTTGCGAACACCGGGGAGCTGTTTTTT
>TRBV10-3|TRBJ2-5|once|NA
CAIKEGAQETQYF
TGTGCCATAAAGGAGGGGGCCCAAGAGACCCAGTACTTC
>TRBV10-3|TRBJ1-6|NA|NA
CASGSYNSPLHF
TGTGCCTCTGGGTCCTATAATTCACCCCTCCACTTT
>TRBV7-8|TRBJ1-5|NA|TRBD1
CASSSPGTGHQPQHF
TGTGCCAGCAGCAGTCCCGGGACAGGCCATCAGCCCCAGCATTTT
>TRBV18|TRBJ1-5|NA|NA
CASSPIAPISNQPQHF
TGTGCCAGCTCACCCATCGCACCGATTAGCAATCAGCCCCAGCATTTT
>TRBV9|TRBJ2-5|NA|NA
CASSPSEETQYF
TGTGCCAGCAGCCCATCGGAAGAGACCCAGTACTTC
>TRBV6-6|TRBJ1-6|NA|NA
CASSTDSGNSPLHF
TGTGCCAGCAGCACGGACAGTGGGAATTCACCCCTCCACTTT
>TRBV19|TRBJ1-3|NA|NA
CASRIPGNTIYF
TGTGCCAGTAGGATACCTGGAAACACCATATATTTT
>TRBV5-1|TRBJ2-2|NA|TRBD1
CASSLRQGRTGELFF
TGCGCCAGCAGCTTGCGACAGGGTCGTACCGGGGAGCTGTTTTTT
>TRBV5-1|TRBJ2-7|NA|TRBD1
CASSRISGTGGHEQYF
TGCGCCAGCAGCAGAATTTCCGGGACAGGGGGACACGAGCAGTACTTC